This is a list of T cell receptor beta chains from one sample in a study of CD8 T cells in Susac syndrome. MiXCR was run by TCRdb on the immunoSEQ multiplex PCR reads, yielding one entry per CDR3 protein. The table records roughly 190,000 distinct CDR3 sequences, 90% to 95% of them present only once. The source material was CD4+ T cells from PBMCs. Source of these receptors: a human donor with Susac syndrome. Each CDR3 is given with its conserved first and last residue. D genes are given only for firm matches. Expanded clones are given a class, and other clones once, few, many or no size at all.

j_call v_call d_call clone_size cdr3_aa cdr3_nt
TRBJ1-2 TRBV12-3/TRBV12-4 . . CASSLDTDNYGYTF TGTGCCAGCAGTTTAGATACGGATAACTATGGCTACACCTTC
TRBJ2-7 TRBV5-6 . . CASSSIDRLYEQYF TGTGCCAGCAGCTCAATTGACCGACTCTACGAGCAGTACTTC
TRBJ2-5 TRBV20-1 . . CSAVGVETQYF TGCAGTGCTGTGGGGGTAGAGACCCAGTACTTC
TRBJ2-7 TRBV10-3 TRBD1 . CAISGGGTGGTYEQYF TGTGCCATCAGTGGGGGGGGGACAGGGGGAACCTACGAGCAGTACTTC
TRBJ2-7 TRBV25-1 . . CATMLGGTYEQYF TGTGCCACCATGCTCGGGGGTACCTACGAGCAGTACTTC
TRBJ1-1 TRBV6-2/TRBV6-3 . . CASKGRGTEAFF TGTGCCAGCAAAGGAAGGGGCACTGAAGCTTTCTTT
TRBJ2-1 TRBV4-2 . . CASSQGISPLGNEQFF TGTGCCAGCAGCCAAGGTATCTCGCCGCTTGGGAATGAGCAGTTCTTC
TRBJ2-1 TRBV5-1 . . CASSPSGHEQFF TGCGCCAGCAGCCCGAGCGGGCATGAGCAGTTCTTC
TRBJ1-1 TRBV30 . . CAWRGWLNTEAFF TGTGCCTGGAGAGGCTGGCTGAACACTGAAGCTTTCTTT
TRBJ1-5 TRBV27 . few CASSTTGLQGEPQHF TGTGCCAGCAGTACCACCGGGCTTCAAGGGGAGCCCCAGCATTTT
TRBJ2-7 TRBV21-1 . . CASSNSSGASYEQYF TGTGCCAGCAGCAACTCTAGCGGGGCCTCCTACGAGCAGTACTTC
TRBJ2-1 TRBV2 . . CASSEHRTDGNEQFF TGTGCCAGCAGCGAACATAGGACCGACGGGAATGAGCAGTTCTTC
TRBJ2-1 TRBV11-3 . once CASSLAGTAPFF TGTGCCAGCAGCTTAGCCGGGACTGCCCCTTTCTTC
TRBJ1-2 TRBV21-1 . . CASSTYGGGYTF TGTGCCAGCAGCACCTATGGAGGCGGCTACACCTTC
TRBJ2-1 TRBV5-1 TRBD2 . CASSLKAGEGNEQFF TGCGCCAGCAGCCTAAAAGCGGGAGAAGGCAATGAGCAGTTCTTC
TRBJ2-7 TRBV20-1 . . CSPRLAHSEQYF TGCAGTCCTCGGCTAGCGCACTCCGAGCAGTACTTC
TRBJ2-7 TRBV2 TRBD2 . CASSDLAGVDEQYF TGTGCCAGCAGTGATCTGGCGGGGGTGGACGAGCAGTACTTC
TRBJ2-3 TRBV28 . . CASSPVGDGKDTQYF TGTGCCAGCAGTCCAGTAGGGGATGGAAAAGATACGCAGTATTTT
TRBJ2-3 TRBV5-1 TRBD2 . CASRLRTSGGTDTQYF TGCGCCAGCAGATTGAGGACTAGCGGGGGCACAGATACGCAGTATTTT
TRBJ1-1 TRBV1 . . CTSSQDRRRWNTEAFF TGCACCAGCAGCCAAGATCGTAGACGGTGGAACACTGAAGCTTTCTTT
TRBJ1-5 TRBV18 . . CASSPRQLISNQPQHF TGTGCCAGCTCACCGCGACAGCTCATTAGCAATCAGCCCCAGCATTTT
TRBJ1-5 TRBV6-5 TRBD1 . CASSYEQGDNQPQHF TGTGCCAGCAGTTACGAGCAGGGGGACAATCAGCCCCAGCATTTT
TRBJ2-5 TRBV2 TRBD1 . CASNGQGAQETQYF TGTGCCAGCAACGGACAGGGGGCTCAGGAGACCCAGTACTTC
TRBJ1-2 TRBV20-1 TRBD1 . CSARDKAGGGYTF TGCAGTGCTAGAGATAAGGCAGGGGGTGGCTACACCTTC
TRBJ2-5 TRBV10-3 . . CATTSRDQETQYF TGTGCCACCACTAGCCGGGACCAAGAGACCCAGTACTTC
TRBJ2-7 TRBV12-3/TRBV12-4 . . CASSSAAGPEQYF TGTGCCAGCAGTTCAGCGGCGGGCCCCGAGCAGTACTTC
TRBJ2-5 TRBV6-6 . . CASNNRRAQETQYF TGTGCCAGCAACAACCGGAGAGCGCAAGAGACCCAGTACTTC
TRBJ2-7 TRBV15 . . CATSRPPGSAVNEQYF TGTGCCACCAGCAGACCCCCAGGGTCCGCAGTTAACGAGCAGTACTTC
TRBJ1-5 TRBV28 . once CASSYLTRVNSNQPQHF TGTGCCAGCAGTTATCTCACCCGGGTCAACAGCAATCAGCCCCAGCATTTT
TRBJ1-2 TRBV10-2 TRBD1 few CASRNTGVIYGYTF TGCGCCAGCAGAAACACAGGGGTGATCTATGGCTACACCTTC
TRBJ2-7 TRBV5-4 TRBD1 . CASRPSAGTGISYEQYF TGTGCCAGCAGACCGTCGGCCGGGACAGGGATCTCCTACGAGCAGTACTTC
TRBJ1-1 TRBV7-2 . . CASSVLPREFVGTEAFF TGTGCCAGCAGCGTTTTGCCCAGGGAATTTGTGGGCACTGAAGCTTTCTTT
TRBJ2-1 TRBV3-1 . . CASSQDYFLEWDEQFF TGTGCCAGCAGCCAAGATTATTTCTTGGAATGGGATGAGCAGTTCTTC
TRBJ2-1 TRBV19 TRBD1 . CASAPGQGWNEQFF TGTGCCAGTGCGCCGGGACAGGGATGGAATGAGCAGTTCTTC
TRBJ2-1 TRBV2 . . CASRDSAYNEQFF TGTGCCAGCAGAGACAGTGCCTACAATGAGCAGTTCTTC
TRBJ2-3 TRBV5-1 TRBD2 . CASGLAGGNTDTQYF TGCGCCAGCGGACTAGCGGGAGGGAACACAGATACGCAGTATTTT
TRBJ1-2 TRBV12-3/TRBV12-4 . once CASSLAMGQANYGYTF TGTGCCAGCAGTTTAGCAATGGGACAAGCTAACTATGGCTACACCTTC
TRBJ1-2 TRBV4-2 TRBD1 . CASTYLQGADNYGYTF TGTGCCAGCACATACCTTCAGGGGGCCGATAACTATGGCTACACCTTC
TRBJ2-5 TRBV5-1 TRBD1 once CASSLVYRGQETQYF TGCGCCAGCAGCTTGGTATACAGGGGCCAAGAGACCCAGTACTTC
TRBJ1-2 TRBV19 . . CASSIPGQHGYTF TGTGCCAGTAGTATACCGGGACAACACGGCTACACCTTC
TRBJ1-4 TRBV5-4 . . CASSSWMEEGEKLFF TGTGCCAGCAGCTCCTGGATGGAGGAAGGAGAAAAACTGTTTTTT
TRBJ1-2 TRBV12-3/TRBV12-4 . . CASSFRGATGYGYTF TGTGCCAGCAGTTTTAGGGGGGCGACGGGCTATGGCTACACCTTC
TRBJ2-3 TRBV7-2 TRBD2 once CASSSPGLAGGRGDTQYF TGTGCCAGCAGCTCCCCGGGACTAGCGGGAGGACGGGGAGATACGCAGTATTTT
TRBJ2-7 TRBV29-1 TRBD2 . CSVEVAGGSEQYF TGCAGCGTTGAAGTCGCGGGAGGGAGCGAGCAGTACTTC
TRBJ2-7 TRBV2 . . CAWKTDTTHYEQYF TGTGCCTGGAAGACTGATACGACCCACTACGAGCAGTACTTC
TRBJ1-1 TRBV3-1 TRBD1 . CASSPWGTGETEAFF TGTGCCAGCAGCCCATGGGGGACAGGGGAAACTGAAGCTTTCTTT
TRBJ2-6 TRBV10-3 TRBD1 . CAISDHTGGSSGANVLTF TGTGCCATCAGTGATCACACAGGGGGCAGCTCTGGGGCCAACGTCCTGACTTTC
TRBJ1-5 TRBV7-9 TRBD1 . CASSRTGGGNQPQHF TGTGCCAGCAGCCGGACAGGGGGCGGCAATCAGCCCCAGCATTTT
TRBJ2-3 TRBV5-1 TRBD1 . CASSLQGFADTQYF TGCGCCAGCAGCTTACAGGGGTTTGCAGATACGCAGTATTTT
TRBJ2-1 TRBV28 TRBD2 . CASSQLKTSGRYLNEQFF TGTGCCAGCAGTCAACTAAAGACTAGCGGGAGGTACCTCAATGAGCAGTTCTTC
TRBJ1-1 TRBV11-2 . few CASSSPYARAFF TGTGCCAGCAGCTCCCCTTATGCGAGGGCTTTCTTT
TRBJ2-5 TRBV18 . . CASSPGYKETQYF TGTGCCAGCTCACCAGGTTATAAGGAGACCCAGTACTTC
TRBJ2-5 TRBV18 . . CASSPPRGEETQYF TGTGCCAGCTCACCACCACGTGGGGAAGAGACCCAGTACTTC